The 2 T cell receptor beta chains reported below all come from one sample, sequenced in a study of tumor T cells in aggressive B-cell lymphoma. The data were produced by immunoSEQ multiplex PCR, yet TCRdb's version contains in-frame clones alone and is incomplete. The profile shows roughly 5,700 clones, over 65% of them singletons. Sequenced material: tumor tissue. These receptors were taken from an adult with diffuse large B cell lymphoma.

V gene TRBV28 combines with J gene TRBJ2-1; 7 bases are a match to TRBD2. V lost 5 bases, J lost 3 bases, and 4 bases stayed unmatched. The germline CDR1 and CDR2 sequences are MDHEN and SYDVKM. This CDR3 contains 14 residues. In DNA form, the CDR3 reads TGTGCCAGCAGTCGGGCTAGCGGCTACAATGAGCAGTTCTTC. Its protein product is CASSRASGYNEQFF.

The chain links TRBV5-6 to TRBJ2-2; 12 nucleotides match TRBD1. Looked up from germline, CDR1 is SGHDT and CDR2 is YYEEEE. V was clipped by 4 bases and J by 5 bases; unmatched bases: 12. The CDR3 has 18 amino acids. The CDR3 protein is CASSPMGTGGRKTGELFF. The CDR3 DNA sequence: TGTGCCAGCAGCCCTATGGGGACAGGGGGCAGGAAGACCGGGGAGCTGTTTTTT.